The next 2 T cell receptor beta chains were all read from a single sample in a study of blood T cell repertoires in COVID-19. Assay: immunoSEQ multiplex PCR; the TCRdb copy retains only in-frame clones and omits some. The sample lists over 250,000 clones; roughly 86% were seen once. Material for sequencing was PBMCs or T cells enriched from blood (not recorded which). The receptors were sampled from a woman aged 60-75 years who had recovered from COVID-19.

The J gene is TRBJ2-1, the V gene TRBV7-3; D may be TRBD1 (5 bases). Trimming pared 5 bases from V and 7 bases from J, leaving 15 bases between. Germline assignment: CDR1 SGHTA and CDR2 FQGTGA. The CDR3 contains 14 residues. DNA of the CDR3: TGTGCCAGCAGCAAAAGGGGTGGAGAGAATGAGCAGTTCTTC. Its translation is CASSKRGGENEQFF.

The sample holds a few counts of this clone. This sequence joins TRBV19 and TRBJ2-3, with 7 bases lining up with TRBD1. V lost 4 bases and J lost 6; bases outside the gene matches: 13. Germline V gene lookup returns CDR1 LNHDA and CDR2 SQIVND (reference sequence). The CDR3 loop spans 16 amino acids. CDR3 nucleotides: TGTGCCAGTAGTAGAAACTACCCGACACAGGGGGATACGCAGTATTTT. Amino acids: CASSRNYPTQGDTQYF.